These 25 T cell receptor beta chains were sequenced from one sample in a study of OX40 agonist ivuxolimab in advanced cancers. The assay was immunoSEQ multiplex PCR, and TCRdb's table has in-frame clones only and misses some. The data contain almost 45,000 clones, roughly 90% of them singletons. The sample here was CD4+ or CD8+ T cells sorted from blood, taken in a trial of the OX40 agonist ivuxolimab. These receptors were obtained from an adult with an advanced solid tumor such as melanoma, head and neck, liver or kidney cancer.

The rearrangement uses TRBV6-1 and TRBJ1-2, with D possibly matching TRBD1 (5 bases). The CDR3 is made up of 13 amino acids. Deletions cut 5 bases from V and 4 bases from J, with 11 bases between. Germline loops: CDR1 MNHNS, CDR2 SASEGT. This CDR3 is CASSPQGVYGYTF. The CDR3 nucleotides are TGTGCCAGCAGTCCCCAAGGGGTCTATGGCTACACCTTC.

This chain uses TRBV6-6 with TRBJ1-1; TRBD1 aligns across 7 bases. J was trimmed by 3 bases and V by 6 bases; bases with no gene match: 7. CDR1 is MNHNY, CDR2 SVGAGI, per germline (reference sequence). The CDR3 contains 14 residues. CDR3 nucleotides: TGTGCCAGCAGGGAGACACAGGGGCACACTGAAGCTTTCTTT. Its protein is CASRETQGHTEAFF.

The V gene is TRBV7-8, the J gene TRBJ1-2; D ambiguous. CDR3 size: 15 residues. V was pared by 5 bases and J by 4 bases, with 17 bases between. Germline CDR1 reads SGHVS; CDR2 reads FQNEAQ. This CDR3 is CASSLGSLGSYGYTF. CDR3 nucleotides: TGTGCCAGCAGCCTTGGATCATTAGGGAGCTATGGCTACACCTTC.

This clone appeared a few times. The chain uses TRBV30 and TRBJ1-1; D perhaps matches TRBD1 (5 bases). CDR1 and CDR2 from the germline V gene are GTSNPN and SVGIG (reference sequence). CDR3 length: 14 amino acids. Trimming stripped 1 base from V and 1 base from J, with 10 bases between. In DNA, the CDR3 is TGTGCCTGGAGTGACGGGGGAGGGAACACTGAAGCTTTCTTT. Translation gives CAWSDGGGNTEAFF.

The V and J genes are TRBV4-2 and TRBJ1-1, with D unresolved. V was trimmed by 1 base and J by 0 bases, leaving 9 bases between them. Germline CDR1 LGHNA, CDR2 YNFKEQ. The CDR3 is made up of 15 amino acids. In DNA form, the CDR3 reads TGTGCCAGCAGCCAAGTTGAGGCGCTGAACACTGAAGCTTTCTTT. Its protein is CASSQVEALNTEAFF.

The chain combines TRBV28 with TRBJ1-2; the D gene is possibly TRBD1 (5 bases). The CDR3 has 17 amino acids. Germline loops: CDR1 MDHEN, CDR2 SYDVKM. The ends were cut back, 2 bases at V and 2 bases at J, with 18 bases in the middle. The CDR3: CASSLGPGGGTNYGYTF. CDR3 nucleotides: TGTGCCAGCAGTTTAGGCCCGGGCGGGGGGACGAACTATGGCTACACCTTC.

V gene TRBV6-5 combines with J gene TRBJ1-2; D gene uncertain. The V gene's germline CDR1 is MNHEY and CDR2 SVGAGI. This CDR3 region has 14 residues. The V gene lost 5 bases and the J gene lost 0 bases, with 10 bases spanning the gap. The CDR3 here is CASSPSGSNYGYTF. Written as DNA, the CDR3 is TGTGCCAGCAGTCCCTCTGGGTCTAACTATGGCTACACCTTC.

The chain employs TRBV30 and TRBJ1-6, with TRBD1 matching 8 bases. The ends lost 5 bases at V and 7 bases at J; junction bases unmatched: 1. The CDR3 length is 12 residues. Germline CDR1 GTSNPN, CDR2 SVGIG (reference sequence). Written as DNA, the CDR3 is TGTGCCTGGGGACAGGGCAATTCACCCCTCCACTTT. Protein product: CAWGQGNSPLHF.

The V gene is TRBV2, the J gene TRBJ2-1; 8 bases are shared with TRBD2. Per germline, CDR1 SNHLY and CDR2 FYNNEI. CDR3 length: 13 amino acids. J gave up 6 bases and V 7 bases, and 5 bases lay outside the gene matches. The CDR3 spells CASIAGGFNEQFF. The CDR3, as DNA: TGTGCCAGCATTGCGGGGGGATTCAATGAGCAGTTCTTC.

The CDR3 region has the DNA TGTGCCAGCAGCTTGTTTGGAAACACCGGGGAGCTGTTTTTT. This codes for CASSLFGNTGELFF. V gene TRBV5-5 combines with J gene TRBJ2-2; no reliable D call. V was shortened by 1 base and J by 2 bases, with 6 bases between the two germline ends. CDR1 and CDR2 from the germline V gene are SGHKS and YYEKEE (reference sequence). The CDR3 contains 14 residues.

This clone was detected a few times. The V and J genes are TRBV5-1 and TRBJ1-6, with D possibly matching TRBD1 (5 bases). Germline loops: CDR1 SGHRS, CDR2 YFSETQ. This CDR3 has 13 amino acids. Trimming took 4 bases from V and 10 from J, leaving 12 bases between them. CDR3 region: CASSLDRGSPLHF. CDR3 coding DNA: TGCGCCAGCAGCCTGGACCGGGGGTCACCCCTCCACTTT.

V and J are TRBV5-6 and TRBJ1-3; D gene uncertain. With 1 base removed from V and 2 bases from J, the gap between germline ends came to 7 bases. CDR3 size: 14 residues. Germline V CDR1 and CDR2: SGHDT, YYEEEE. The CDR3 sequence: CASSLSQTGNTIYF. The CDR3 bases are TGTGCCAGCAGCTTGAGTCAGACTGGAAACACCATATATTTT.

The chain combines TRBV9 with TRBJ2-1; 11 bases line up with TRBD2. V shed 4 bases and J 1 base; nucleotides not matched to a gene: 7. Per germline, CDR1 SGDLS and CDR2 YYNGEE. The CDR3 is 17 residues long. CDR3 DNA sequence: TGTGCCAGCAGCCTGTGGGGGACTAGCGGTTCCTACAATGAGCAGTTCTTC. Residues: CASSLWGTSGSYNEQFF.

The gene calls are TRBV4-1 and TRBJ2-3; 7 positions agree with TRBD1. The CDR3 runs 15 residues. Looked up from germline, CDR1 is MGHRA and CDR2 is YSYEKL. The ends lost 1 base at V and 4 bases at J; junction bases unmatched: 5. CDR3 DNA: TGCGCCAGCAGCCAAGGGCAGGGGGATGCAGATACGCAGTATTTT. This codes for CASSQGQGDADTQYF.

The V call is TRBV11-1, the J call TRBJ2-7; D possibly uses TRBD1 or TRBD2 (7 bases each). Germline V gene sequence: CDR1 SGHAT, CDR2 FQDESV (reference sequence). V was clipped by 6 bases and J by 0 bases, with 15 bases between them. This CDR3 region has 15 residues. The CDR3 protein is CASSSGGGLSYEQYV. The DNA for the CDR3 is TGTGCCAGCAGTTCAGGGGGAGGGCTCTCCTACGAGCAGTACGTC.

As for this clone: An end of the junction does not agree with germline; a read error may underlie this. The same CDR3 can be traced to other DNA sequences in this sample. V usage is TRBV6-1 and J usage is TRBJ2-1, with 12 bases lining up with TRBD1. CDR1 is MNHNS and CDR2 is SASEGT in the germline V gene. This CDR3 has 16 residues. The CDR3 nucleotides are TGCGCCAGCAGTGAGTCGGGGACAGGGGGCAACAATGAGCAGTTCTTC. This sequence encodes CASSESGTGGNNEQFF.

The rearrangement joins TRBV19 to TRBJ1-1, with TRBD1 identical over 11 bases. In germline, CDR1 is LNHDA, CDR2 SQIVND (reference sequence). The ends lost 11 bases at V and 5 bases at J; junction bases unmatched: 7. The CDR3 covers 13 residues. CDR3 DNA: TGTGCCTCGAAGGGACAGGGGGATACTGAAGCTTTCTTT. This codes for CASKGQGDTEAFF. Complete variable domain (other parts from reference TRBV19 and TRBJ1-1): DGGITQSPKYLFRKEGQNVTLSCEQNLNHDAMYWYRQDPGQGLRLIYYSQIVNDFQKGDIAEGYSVSREKKESFPLTVTSAQKNPTAFYLCASKGQGDTEAFFGQGTRLTVV.

The chain's CDR3 is CASSQGQVNTGELFF. CDR3 nucleotides: TGCGCCAGCAGCCAAGGCCAGGTGAACACCGGGGAGCTGTTTTTT. J is TRBJ2-2 and V is TRBV4-3; D is uncertain. Germline values: CDR1 LGHNA, CDR2 YSLEER. CDR3 length: 15 residues. Trimming removed 1 base from V and 1 base from J, with 7 bases in between.

The chain is built from TRBV2 and TRBJ2-5; 7 bases fit TRBD2. The CDR3 runs to 14 residues. The V segment lost 8 bases and the J segment 2 bases; nucleotides outside the gene matches: 8. CDR1 SNHLY and CDR2 FYNNEI come from the germline V gene. The CDR3 DNA reads as TGTGCCAGCTGGGGGAGGGCAGGGCAAGAGACCCAGTACTTC. Its protein product is CASWGRAGQETQYF.

The chain couples TRBV18 to TRBJ2-1; 9 positions agree with TRBD2. The germline CDR1 and CDR2 sequences are KGHSH and LQKENI. J was trimmed by 4 bases and V by 3 bases; bases with no gene match: 1. The CDR3 spans 14 residues. The CDR3 coding sequence is TGTGCCAGCTCACCGGCGGGGGGGTACAATGAGCAGTTCTTC. Amino acids: CASSPAGGYNEQFF.

The CDR3 is CASSPNAGENTEAFF. Written as DNA, the CDR3 is TGTGCCAGCTCACCAAACGCCGGGGAGAACACTGAAGCTTTCTTT. The V gene is TRBV18, the J gene TRBJ1-1; D remains unclear. Germline V gene lookup returns CDR1 KGHSH and CDR2 LQKENI. This CDR3 contains 15 residues. Trimming removed 2 bases at V and 1 base at J, with 11 bases between.

The chain carries TRBV7-6 and TRBJ2-1, with 14 nucleotides matching TRBD2. Germline CDR1 SGHVS, CDR2 FNYEAQ. CDR3 size: 17 residues. J gave up 5 bases and V 5 bases, and 8 bases lay outside the gene matches. The CDR3 nucleotides read TGTGCCAGCAGCACCTCCGGGACTAGCGGGGGAAACAATGAGCAGTTCTTC. It specifies CASSTSGTSGGNNEQFF.

The chain links TRBV7-9 to TRBJ1-2, with unresolved D. The germline CDR1 and CDR2 sequences are SEHNR and FQNEAQ (reference sequence). Trimming removed 7 bases from V and 6 bases from J, with 15 bases in between. This CDR3 has 13 amino acids. The CDR3 loop reads CASTSASINGYTF. As DNA, the CDR3 is TGTGCCAGCACCTCCGCCTCGATTAATGGCTACACCTTC.

The chain links TRBV7-6 to TRBJ1-3, with D hard to call. The germline CDR1 and CDR2 sequences are SGHVS and FNYEAQ. This CDR3 contains 16 residues. The germline V and J ends were trimmed by 2 bases and 2 bases, with 13 bases remaining between them. CDR3 nucleotides: TGTGCCAGCAGCTTAAGAGAGTTTCCCCCTGGAAACACCATATATTTT. This gives the protein CASSLREFPPGNTIYF.

As DNA, the CDR3 is TGTGCCAGCAGTTACTGGGGGGGGGCAGGAGATACGCAGTATTTT. As protein: CASSYWGGAGDTQYF. This rearrangement joins TRBV6-5 to TRBJ2-3; D might be TRBD2 (7 bases). Trimming cost V 1 base and J 5 bases, with 13 bases left between them. The V gene's germline CDR1 is MNHEY and CDR2 SVGAGI. The CDR3 is 15 residues long.